These 4 T cell receptor beta chains were all obtained from the same sample, sequenced in a study of blood T cells in healthy people across ages. A second roughly 6 to 12 cycle PCR used barcoded and J-beta primers. Each CDR3 protein gets one entry after TCRdb re-called the 5' RACE reads with MiXCR. This sample has some 700,000 distinct CDR3 sequences, with 22% found just once. Sequenced material: blood. The receptors originated from a man in his 70s in good health.

This clonotype was detected only once. The gene calls are TRBV7-3 and TRBJ2-3; D is possibly TRBD1 or TRBD2 (6 bases each). The CDR3 is made up of 16 amino acids. Germline CDR1 reads SGHTA; CDR2 reads FQGTGA. The V and J ends lost 5 bases and 6 bases respectively, with 21 bases between them. Here the CDR3 reads CASSAVWGAQGDTQYF. The CDR3 DNA reads TGTGCCAGCAGCGCAGTATGGGGGGCCCAAGGTGATACGCAGTATTTT.

This rearrangement joins TRBV4-1 to TRBJ2-5; D may match TRBD1 or TRBD2 (5 bases each). With the DNA end fitting TRBJ2-1 better, the J assignment may be wrong. The CDR3 spans 13 residues. Germline V CDR1 and CDR2: MGHRA, YSYEKL. In DNA, the CDR3 is TGCGCCAGCAGCCAAGAGGGGACGTTTCAGCAGTTCTTC. Translation: CASSQEGTFQQFF.

The genes are TRBV7-2 and TRBJ1-6; D is uncertain. CDR3 length: 12 amino acids. With 5 bases removed from V and 8 bases from J, the gap between germline ends came to 7 bases. Germline-derived CDR1 and CDR2 are SGHTA and FQGNSA. DNA of the CDR3: TGTGCCAGCAGCGTTCAGTATTCACCCCTCCACTTT. It specifies CASSVQYSPLHF. The variable domain in full, with the rest retrieved from reference TRBV7-2 and TRBJ1-6, is GAGVSQSPSNKVTEKGKDVELRCDPISGHTALYWYRQSLGQGLEFLIYFQGNSAPDKSGLPSDRFSAERTGGSVSTLTIQRTQQEDSAVYLCASSVQYSPLHFGNGTRLTVT.

The J gene is TRBJ2-3, the V gene TRBV5-1; D possibly corresponds to TRBD1 (7 bases). This CDR3 comprises 17 residues. Between the trimmed V and J ends, which lost 2 bases and 2 bases, there was a span of 18 bases. From germline, CDR1 is SGHRS and CDR2 YFSETQ. This chain's CDR3 is CASSFELQGGLTDTQYF. In nucleotides, the CDR3 is TGCGCCAGCAGCTTCGAACTTCAGGGGGGCCTCACAGATACGCAGTATTTT.